This T cell receptor (beta chain) was captured in a study of blood T cell repertoires in COVID-19. In the study's own analysis: Amplifying reference gene primers gave estimates of nucleated cell counts. Here immunoSEQ multiplex PCR was the method, and the copy in TCRdb shows in-frame clones only, minus some. That table gives V, J and clone size, and the DNA gave D and trimming. The data hold some 78,000 clones, with roughly 84% observed a single time. Germline V gene lookup returns CDR1 DFQATT and CDR2 SNEGSKA (reference sequence). The V and J ends lost 7 bases and 8 bases respectively, with 9 bases between them. The CDR3 runs to 10 residues. This clone was seen just once.

The receptor's source is a man aged 50 to 60 with acute or convalescent COVID-19. This chain joins TRBV20-1 and TRBJ2-1, with D tentatively TRBD2 (6 bases). The sequenced material came from peripheral blood. Here the CDR3 DNA reads TGCAGTGGACTAGAGGATGAGCAGTTCTTC. Protein product: CSGLEDEQFF.